The clone carrying this T cell receptor beta chain has at least ten counts. The CDR3 length is 15 residues. Germline V gives CDR1 DFQATT, CDR2 SNEGSKA (reference sequence). The germline V and J ends were trimmed by 8 bases and 0 bases, with 19 bases remaining between them. Individual cDNA molecules were tagged with unique molecular identifiers, the study reported. TCRdb reprocessed the 5' RACE reads via MiXCR and lists one record per CDR3 protein. The sample holds 55,000 or so distinct CDR3 sequences, around 13% seen once. The data are from a study of early T cells in non-severe SARS-CoV-2 infection. As for the study in general: Chains stayed unpaired after sequencing of bulk RNA from unsorted whole blood.

Sample: whole blood. The receptor was derived from an adult who was a healthcare worker with PCR-confirmed SARS-CoV-2 infection or an uninfected control (not recorded which). This chain links TRBV20-1 with TRBJ1-1, with D maybe TRBD1 (6 bases). This chain's CDR3 is CSTAWGGGMNTEAFF. The DNA of the CDR3 is TGCAGTACGGCATGGGGAGGGGGGATGAACACTGAAGCTTTCTTT.